A selection of T cell receptor beta chains follows, all from one sample in a study of blood T cells in healthy people across ages. TCRdb reprocessed the 5' RACE reads with MiXCR, giving one entry per CDR3 protein. This sample has 600,000 to 850,000 distinct CDR3 sequences; roughly 44% occur once, and the top ten carry more than 20%. Sequencing was done on a sample of blood. The receptors were gathered from a woman between 55 and 75 years old in good health. The CDR3 runs from the conserved cysteine through the conserved F or W. A D gene is named only where the DNA matches it firmly. Part of the rows lack a size; the others show once, few, many or a class for expanded clones.

j_call | clone_size | v_call | d_call | cdr3_aa | cdr3_nt
TRBJ2-7 | - | TRBV12-3/TRBV12-4 | - | CASNLGSYEQYF | TGTGCCAGCAATTTGGGCTCCTACGAGCAGTACTTC
TRBJ2-1 | - | TRBV2 | TRBD2 | CASTQTSESYKEQFF | TGTGCCAGCACCCAGACTAGCGAGTCCTACAAGGAGCAGTTCTTC
TRBJ2-2 | - | TRBV2 | - | CASSAVANTGELFF | TGTGCCAGCAGCGCCGTGGCGAACACCGGGGAGCTGTTTTTT
TRBJ2-7 | few | TRBV4-2 | TRBD2 | CASSQNLAGGPYEQYF | TGTGCCAGCAGCCAAAACCTAGCGGGAGGGCCCTACGAGCAGTACTTC
TRBJ2-2 | - | TRBV4-1 | - | CASSQGFDTGELFF | TGCGCCAGCAGCCAAGGTTTTGACACCGGGGAGCTGTTTTTT
TRBJ2-7 | - | TRBV2 | TRBD2 | CASSDGDRRAGVEYEQYF | TGTGCCAGCAGTGATGGGGATCGTAGGGCGGGGGTTGAGTACGAGCAGTACTTC
TRBJ1-4 | few | TRBV2 | TRBD1 | CASSRDRGRSEKLFF | TGTGCCAGCAGTCGGGACAGGGGGCGCAGTGAAAAACTGTTTTTT
TRBJ2-5 | few | TRBV24-1 | - | CATSDLQAGRETQYF | TGTGCCACCAGTGATTTGCAGGCGGGGAGAGAGACCCAGTACTTC
TRBJ1-5 | - | TRBV28 | - | CASSSLSRPQHF | TGTGCCAGCAGCTCGCTATCCCGGCCCCAGCATTTT
TRBJ2-7 | - | TRBV20-1 | - | CSARDPQRYLTYEQYF | TGCAGTGCTAGAGATCCCCAGCGGTACTTGACCTACGAGCAGTACTTC
TRBJ2-5 | - | TRBV6-5 | TRBD2 | CASRWTSGSGETQYF | TGTGCCAGCAGATGGACTAGCGGGAGTGGTGAGACCCAGTACTTC
TRBJ2-3 | - | TRBV9 | TRBD2 | CASSVLAGVGADTQYF | TGTGCCAGCAGCGTACTAGCGGGAGTAGGGGCAGATACGCAGTATTTT
TRBJ2-1 | - | TRBV4-2 | TRBD2 | CASSQGTSGSYEQFF | TGTGCCAGCAGCCAAGGGACTAGCGGGAGTTACGAGCAGTTCTTC
TRBJ2-7 | few | TRBV7-9 | TRBD2 | CASSSRKFPALAGFWNEQYF | TGTGCCAGCAGCTCCAGAAAATTCCCCGCCCTAGCGGGATTTTGGAACGAGCAGTACTTC
TRBJ2-3 | few | TRBV10-3 | - | CAISDTTIRTDTQYF | TGTGCCATCAGTGACACCACAATTAGAACAGATACGCAGTATTTT
TRBJ2-1 | - | TRBV15 | TRBD1 | CATSSPGQGRMNEQFF | TGTGCCACCAGCAGCCCGGGACAGGGGAGGATGAATGAGCAGTTCTTC
TRBJ2-7 | once | TRBV29-1 | - | CCVETDTSYEQYF | TGCTGCGTTGAGACAGACACTTCCTACGAGCAGTACTTC
TRBJ2-5 | - | TRBV7-2 | TRBD2 | CASSNGGRGGETQYF | TGTGCCAGCAGCAATGGGGGGCGGGGGGGCGAGACCCAGTACTTC
TRBJ2-2 | - | TRBV2 | - | CASSVSNTGELFF | TGTGCCAGCAGCGTCAGTAACACCGGGGAGCTGTTTTTT
TRBJ2-7 | - | TRBV28 | - | CASSRPSSYEQYF | TGTGCCAGCAGTAGACCCAGCTCCTACGAGCAGTACTTC
TRBJ1-5 | few | TRBV6-2/TRBV6-3 | - | CASSYSLRGSNQPQHF | TGTGCCAGCAGTTACTCACTCCGAGGGAGCAATCAGCCCCAGCATTTT
TRBJ2-3 | many | TRBV29-1 | - | CSVERVAESTDTQYF | TGCAGCGTTGAGAGGGTAGCAGAAAGCACAGATACGCAGTATTTT
TRBJ2-1 | - | TRBV28 | TRBD1 | CASRPGGQKRGEQFF | TGTGCCAGCAGGCCAGGGGGTCAGAAGAGGGGTGAGCAGTTCTTC
TRBJ2-1 | - | TRBV5-1 | TRBD1 | CASSGGDRGHHNEQFF | TGCGCCAGCAGCGGCGGGGACAGGGGGCATCACAATGAGCAGTTCTTC
TRBJ2-7 | few | TRBV6-5 | - | CASSYSGAGSYEQYF | TGTGCCAGCAGTTACTCGGGGGCTGGTTCCTACGAGCAGTACTTC
TRBJ2-1 | few | TRBV9 | - | CASSVDGGEQFF | TGTGCCAGCAGCGTAGACGGAGGTGAGCAGTTCTTC
TRBJ1-1 | - | TRBV7-9 | TRBD1 | CASSLKQGDAQAFF | TGTGCCAGCAGCTTAAAACAGGGGGATGCCCAAGCTTTCTTT
TRBJ2-6 | many | TRBV6-2/TRBV6-3 | - | CASSLGVSGANVLTF | TGTGCCAGCAGTTTGGGAGTCTCTGGGGCCAACGTCCTGACTTTC
TRBJ1-1 | - | TRBV5-1 | - | CASSPVETGGRAFF | TGCGCCAGCAGCCCCGTGGAGACCGGGGGGAGAGCTTTCTTT
TRBJ2-6 | - | TRBV19 | - | CASSIIVTSGANVLTF | TGTGCCAGTAGTATAATTGTTACCTCTGGGGCCAACGTCCTGACTTTC
TRBJ1-2 | - | TRBV5-1 | - | CASSLDQTNGYTF | TGCGCCAGCAGCTTGGATCAGACTAATGGCTACACCTTC
TRBJ2-2 | - | TRBV4-3 | TRBD2 | CASSQPSSGTGELFF | TGCGCCAGCAGCCAACCATCTAGCGGCACCGGGGAGCTGTTTTTT
TRBJ2-7 | - | TRBV12-3/TRBV12-4 | - | CASGGEYYEQYF | TGTGCCAGCGGGGGCGAGTACTACGAGCAGTACTTC
TRBJ1-4 | - | TRBV7-9 | - | CASSFGGGSEKLFF | TGTGCCAGCAGCTTCGGGGGCGGCAGTGAAAAACTGTTTTTT
TRBJ2-2 | - | TRBV12-5 | - | CASGLSGLTVPTGELFF | TGTGCTAGTGGTTTGTCCGGATTGACAGTACCCACCGGGGAGCTGTTTTTT
TRBJ2-7 | once | TRBV2 | TRBD1 | CASRATGAIYEQYF | TGTGCCAGCAGAGCGACAGGGGCCATATACGAGCAGTACTTC
TRBJ2-7 | few | TRBV11-2 | TRBD1 | CASSRDRDDEQYF | TGTGCCAGCAGCCGTGACAGGGATGACGAGCAGTACTTC
TRBJ1-1 | - | TRBV11-2 | TRBD1 | CASSLAGQGGGNTEAFF | TGTGCCAGCAGCTTAGCCGGACAGGGGGGGGGGAACACTGAAGCTTTCTTT
TRBJ2-1 | - | TRBV29-1 | TRBD2 | CSVEDSLGGGLGNEQFF | TGCAGCGTTGAGGACTCCCTGGGGGGAGGGCTCGGTAATGAGCAGTTCTTC
TRBJ2-5 | many | TRBV20-1 | TRBD2 | CSASISGTETQYF | TGCAGTGCTAGTATTAGCGGGACGGAGACCCAGTACTTC